The 18 T cell receptor beta chains below were found in one sample sequenced in a study of OX40 agonist ivuxolimab in advanced cancers. Repertoires were generated with immunoSEQ multiplex PCR, while TCRdb's copy carries only in-frame clones and drops some. The data hold approximately 100,000 clones, with 90% observed a single time. Sequences were derived from CD4+ or CD8+ T cells sorted from blood, sampled in a trial of the OX40 agonist ivuxolimab. The receptors here all came from an adult with an advanced solid tumor such as melanoma, head and neck, liver or kidney cancer.

The genes are TRBV7-2 and TRBJ2-5; D gene unclear. Germline assignment: CDR1 SGHTA and CDR2 FQGNSA. Between the trimmed V and J ends, which lost 2 bases and 4 bases, there was a span of 2 bases. This CDR3 is built from 11 residues. CDR3 nucleotide sequence: TGTGCCAGCAGCTTATCAGAGACCCAGTACTTC. Its protein is CASSLSETQYF.

The CDR3 here is CASTFRLAGNEFDNTGELFF. The CDR3 DNA sequence: TGCGCCAGCACCTTTCGACTAGCGGGAAACGAATTTGATAACACCGGGGAGCTGTTTTTT. The chain links TRBV4-3 to TRBJ2-2, with 11 bases lining up with TRBD2. V was clipped by 7 bases and J by 2 bases; unmatched bases: 18. Germline V gene data show CDR1 as LGHNA and CDR2 as YSLEER. The CDR3 runs to 20 residues.

The V gene is TRBV11-3, the J gene TRBJ2-7; D gene ambiguous. Germline V lookup: CDR1 SGHNT, CDR2 YENEEA. This CDR3 has 13 amino acids. V was clipped by 3 bases and J by 1 base, with 7 bases between them. The CDR3 region is CASSFTGSYEQYF. The CDR3, as DNA: TGTGCCAGCAGCTTTACCGGATCCTACGAGCAGTACTTC.

This sequence joins TRBV5-8 and TRBJ2-5, with D unclear. V was pared by 3 bases and J by 2 bases, with 8 bases between. This CDR3 spans 13 amino acids. The germline CDR1 and CDR2 sequences are SGHTS and YDEGEE. The CDR3 sequence: CASSWAGQETQYF. In DNA form, the CDR3 reads TGTGCCAGCAGCTGGGCAGGTCAAGAGACCCAGTACTTC.

On this clone itself: The junction departs from germline at one end; a sequencing error may be responsible. The CDR3 DNA reads TGTGCTAGTGGTTTGGTAGTGACAGGTAATAGCAATCTGCCCCAGCATTTT. Protein product: CASGLVVTGNSNLPQHF. The chain carries TRBV12-5 and TRBJ1-5; a weak D match, TRBD1 (6 bases). Germline-derived CDR1 and CDR2 are LGHNT and FRNRAP. The CDR3 has 17 amino acids.

This clone was seen a single time. The J gene is TRBJ1-3, the V gene TRBV7-9; no clear D gene. Trimming pared 0 bases from V and 0 bases from J, leaving 9 bases between. This CDR3 has 16 amino acids. CDR1 and CDR2 (germline): SEHNR, FQNEAQ (reference sequence). CDR3 loop: CASSLAVAVSGNTIYF. CDR3 bases: TGTGCCAGCAGCTTAGCCGTCGCGGTCTCTGGAAACACCATATATTTT.

This chain links TRBV5-1 with TRBJ2-3, with D perhaps matching TRBD1 or TRBD2 (7 bases each). From germline, CDR1 is SGHRS and CDR2 YFSETQ. CDR3 size: 14 residues. Deletions cut 1 base from V and 3 bases from J, with 9 bases between. CDR3 protein: CASSLQGGTDTQYF. CDR3 sequence (DNA): TGCGCCAGCAGCTTGCAGGGGGGGACAGATACGCAGTATTTT. Full variable domain (rest looked up from reference TRBV5-1 and TRBJ2-3): KAGVTQTPRYLIKTRGQQVTLSCSPISGHRSVSWYQQTPGQGLQFLFEYFSETQRNKGNFPGRFSGRQFSNSRSEMNVSTLELGDSALYLCASSLQGGTDTQYFGPGTRLTVL.

V is TRBV14 and J is TRBJ2-5, with 8 bases that match TRBD1. The CDR3 length is 13 residues. With 8 bases clipped from V and 7 bases from J, the junction kept 9 bases outside the gene matches. CDR1 SGHDN and CDR2 FVKESK come from the germline V gene. CDR3 in DNA: TGTGCCAGCCGACAGGGGTCCTCAGGGACCCAGTACTTC. Protein product: CASRQGSSGTQYF.

The rearrangement joins TRBV19 to TRBJ1-5; TRBD1 matches at 8 bases. V lost 7 bases, J lost 2 bases, and 7 bases stayed unmatched. From germline, CDR1 is LNHDA and CDR2 SQIVND (reference sequence). This CDR3 has 15 amino acids. DNA for the CDR3: TGTGCCAGTAATACTTACAGGGGGGGCAATCAGCCCCAGCATTTT. Translation gives CASNTYRGGNQPQHF.

The chain combines TRBV2 with TRBJ1-4; D is uncertain. Germline values: CDR1 SNHLY, CDR2 FYNNEI. The CDR3 is 14 residues long. Trimming removed 3 bases from V and 0 bases from J, with 5 bases in between. The CDR3 sequence is CASSERTTNEKLFF. The CDR3 DNA reads as TGTGCCAGCAGTGAGCGGACAACTAATGAAAAACTGTTTTTT.

J is TRBJ2-1 and V is TRBV30; a weak D match, TRBD2 (5 bases). The germline CDR1 and CDR2 sequences are GTSNPN and SVGIG (reference sequence). The CDR3 loop spans 13 amino acids. V gave up 1 base and J gave up 4 bases, with 8 bases separating them. The CDR3 DNA reads TGTGCCTGGAGTGGAAGAGGGTACAATGAGCAGTTCTTC. Amino acid sequence: CAWSGRGYNEQFF.

The genes are TRBV11-1 and TRBJ2-7; 14 positions match TRBD2. The germline gives CDR1 SGHAT, CDR2 FQDESV (reference sequence). After removal of 3 bases from V and 5 bases from J, the junction contained 6 bases not matched to a gene. The CDR3 consists of 16 residues. For the CDR3, the DNA is TGTGCCAGCAGCTTGGGACTAGCGGGAGCGACCCACGAGCAGTACTTC. This gives the protein CASSLGLAGATHEQYF.

The chain joins TRBV5-1 to TRBJ1-1; possible D gene TRBD1, 5 bases. This CDR3 comprises 13 residues. With 4 bases removed from V and 4 bases from J, the gap between germline ends came to 11 bases. Germline CDR1 is SGHRS and CDR2 is YFSETQ. The CDR3 sequence: CASSPIGGTEAFF. DNA of the CDR3: TGCGCCAGCAGCCCGATTGGGGGCACTGAAGCTTTCTTT.

The chain recombines TRBV5-1 with TRBJ2-2; 15 bases line up with TRBD2. CDR1 is SGHRS and CDR2 is YFSETQ in the germline V gene. The CDR3 has 18 residues. The V and J ends lost 1 base and 4 bases, in that order; junction bases with no gene match: 5. CDR3 sequence: CASSLLWTSGRATGELFF. CDR3 sequence (DNA): TGCGCCAGCAGCTTGCTATGGACTAGCGGGAGGGCCACCGGGGAGCTGTTTTTT.

CDR3 residues: CASAAGAGVTGELFF. CDR3 DNA sequence: TGTGCCAGTGCCGCTGGAGCGGGAGTCACCGGGGAGCTGTTTTTT. The chain has TRBV19 and TRBJ2-2, with TRBD2 identical over 8 bases. This CDR3 region has 15 residues. The junction had 9 bases not matched to a gene; V was cut back by 8 bases and J by 4 bases. In germline, CDR1 is LNHDA, CDR2 SQIVND (reference sequence).

This chain uses TRBV30 with TRBJ2-7; 7 bases line up with TRBD1. CDR1 GTSNPN and CDR2 SVGIG come from the germline V gene (reference sequence). V dropped 4 bases and J dropped 4; count of bases not matched to a gene: 10. This CDR3 comprises 14 residues. CDR3 sequence (DNA): TGTGCCTGGACCCTAGACAGGGTCGGGTACGAGCAGTACTTC. Amino acids: CAWTLDRVGYEQYF.

V gene TRBV30 combines with J gene TRBJ2-5, with TRBD2 matching over 11 bases. The CDR3 extends over 18 amino acids. The V gene's germline CDR1 is GTSNPN and CDR2 SVGIG (reference sequence). V lost 0 bases and J lost 1; bases outside the gene matches: 10. DNA of the CDR3: TGTGCCTGGAGTGTATTAGCGGGAGGGCCACGGGGCCAAGAGACCCAGTACTTC. It specifies CAWSVLAGGPRGQETQYF.

The CDR3 DNA reads TGTGCCAGCAGCCGTAGGAATCAGCCCCAGCATTTT. It yields the protein CASSRRNQPQHF. This chain uses TRBV5-8 with TRBJ1-5; D uncertain. Germline V lookup: CDR1 SGHTS, CDR2 YDEGEE. The germline V and J ends were trimmed by 4 bases and 4 bases, with 6 bases remaining between them. This CDR3 is 12 amino acids long.